This is a list of T cell receptor beta chains from one sample in a study of T cells after somatic rescue of genetic block. The repertoire was sequenced with immunoSEQ multiplex PCR; TCRdb's copy has only in-frame clones and lacks some. The profile shows 95,000 to 120,000 clones, over 80% of them singletons. Sequencing input: peripheral blood mononuclear cells (PBMCs). These receptors originate from a woman under 30. The CDR3 runs from the conserved cysteine through the conserved F or W. A D gene is named only where the DNA matches it firmly. Some rows have no size entry. The others give once, few or many, or a class for an expanded clone.

v_gene: TRBV7-9
len: 12
j_gene: TRBJ2-2
abundance: -
d_gene: -
CDR3aa: CASSTGRRELFF
CDR3nt: TGTGCCAGCAGCACAGGGAGGCGAGAGCTGTTTTTT

v_gene: TRBV4-3
len: 15
j_gene: TRBJ1-1
abundance: -
d_gene: TRBD1
CDR3aa: CASSQDGQGATEAFF
CDR3nt: TGCGCCAGCAGCCAAGACGGACAGGGGGCAACTGAAGCTTTCTTT

v_gene: TRBV9
len: 16
j_gene: TRBJ2-2
abundance: -
d_gene: -
CDR3aa: CASSVGRLENTGELFF
CDR3nt: TGTGCCAGCAGCGTAGGCCGTTTAGAGAACACCGGGGAGCTGTTTTTT

v_gene: TRBV11-3
len: 13
j_gene: TRBJ1-6
abundance: -
d_gene: -
CDR3aa: CASSLDRRSPLHF
CDR3nt: TGTGCCAGCAGCTTAGATAGGAGATCACCCCTCCACTTT

v_gene: TRBV5-4
len: 15
j_gene: TRBJ2-5
abundance: -
d_gene: -
CDR3aa: CASRPREGFQETQYF
CDR3nt: TGTGCCAGCAGACCCCGTGAGGGCTTCCAAGAGACCCAGTACTTC

v_gene: TRBV5-4
len: 14
j_gene: TRBJ1-1
abundance: few
d_gene: TRBD1
CDR3aa: CASSFAGGRPEAFF
CDR3nt: TGTGCCAGCAGTTTTGCAGGGGGCCGGCCTGAAGCTTTCTTT

v_gene: TRBV27
len: 14
j_gene: TRBJ2-1
abundance: -
d_gene: TRBD2
CDR3aa: CASSLEASGDEQFF
CDR3nt: TGTGCCAGCAGTTTGGAGGCTAGCGGGGATGAGCAGTTCTTC

v_gene: TRBV30
len: 14
j_gene: TRBJ2-1
abundance: -
d_gene: -
CDR3aa: CAWAAGVAYNEQFF
CDR3nt: TGTGCCTGGGCTGCCGGAGTGGCCTACAATGAGCAGTTCTTC

v_gene: TRBV19
len: 14
j_gene: TRBJ2-5
abundance: -
d_gene: TRBD1
CDR3aa: CASRGTGGRETQYF
CDR3nt: TGTGCCAGTAGGGGGACAGGGGGCCGAGAGACCCAGTACTTC

v_gene: TRBV9
len: 17
j_gene: TRBJ1-3
abundance: -
d_gene: -
CDR3aa: CASSVSPGPPAGNTIYF
CDR3nt: TGTGCCAGCAGCGTCAGCCCGGGCCCACCAGCGGGAAACACCATATATTTT

v_gene: TRBV28
len: 14
j_gene: TRBJ1-4
abundance: -
d_gene: -
CDR3aa: CASSVRERDEKLFF
CDR3nt: TGTGCCAGCAGTGTAAGGGAGAGGGATGAAAAACTGTTTTTT